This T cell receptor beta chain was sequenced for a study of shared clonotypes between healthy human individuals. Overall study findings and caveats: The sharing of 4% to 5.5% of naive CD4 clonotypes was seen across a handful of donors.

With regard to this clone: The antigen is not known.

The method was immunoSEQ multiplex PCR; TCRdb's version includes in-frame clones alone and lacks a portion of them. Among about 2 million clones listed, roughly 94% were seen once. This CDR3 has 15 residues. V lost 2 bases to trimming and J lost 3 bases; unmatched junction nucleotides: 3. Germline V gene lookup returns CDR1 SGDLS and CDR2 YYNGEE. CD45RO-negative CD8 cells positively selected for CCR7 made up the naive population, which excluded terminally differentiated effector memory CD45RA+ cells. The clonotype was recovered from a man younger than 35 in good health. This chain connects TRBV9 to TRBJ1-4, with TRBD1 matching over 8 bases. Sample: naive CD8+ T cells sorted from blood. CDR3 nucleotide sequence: TGTGCCAGCAGCGTCGACAGGGGTGCTAATGAAAAACTGTTTTTT. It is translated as CASSVDRGANEKLFF.